This T cell receptor (beta chain) was obtained from a study of shared clonotypes between healthy human individuals (dated by TCRdb to 2019 to 2021). Turning to the overall study: The cohort comprised two women and a few men aged 18 to 49 years. For each donor, three plates each were used for CD4 naive and CD4 memory, two plates were used for CD8 naive, and one plate was used for CD8 memory. The study deeply sequenced blood TCR repertoires of 5 or 6 healthy adults to estimate repertoire size and the extent of clonotype sharing between individuals. Libraries were prepared and TCR repertoires were sequenced by different laboratories using diverse techniques, in order to increase sequencing depth and limit assay-specific biases. Leukapheresis yielded between about 0.85 and 9 billion PBMCs per donor. General conclusions and limits of the study: Sampling was limited to blood, and TCR repertoires in tissue likely differ from TCR repertoires in blood. The small number of donors limited the genetic and exposure-history diversity represented. Estimated clonotype richness was generally larger for naive than for memory subsets. Across a few donors, roughly 5.1% of naive CD4, approximately 4% of naive CD8, under 2.5% of memory CD4, and roughly 0.4% of memory CD8 clonotypes were shared. Compared with non-shared clonotypes, clonotypes shared by all four sorted-subset donors had higher generation probabilities. Pairwise subsampling led to the expectation that sequencing depth would affect the degree of clonotype sharing among donors. Rarefaction of sorted-subset datasets indicated incomplete sequencing despite the large sequencing depth.

CD8 naive samples consisted of CD45RO-negative cells that were positively selected for CCR7, yielding a CD45RA+CCR7+ population without TemRA cells. Healthy HIV-negative adults with no recently reported acute infections or vaccinations were included as donors. Every donor was a Caucasian adult residing in Nashville, Tennessee, USA. Blood was obtained by leukapheresis, after which PBMCs were separated by Ficoll-Histopaque density gradient centrifugation and cryopreserved in liquid nitrogen vapor phase. Analytical flow cytometry was used to check the purity and quantity of each magnetically sorted T cell population. Genomic DNA was isolated from each sorted fraction and quantified by UV absorbance on a Nanodrop 2000c. Clipping removes 3 bases from V and 5 bases from J, with 4 as the unmatched junction base count. Sequences SGHTA (CDR1) and FQGNSA (CDR2) are obtained from the germline V gene. Spanning cysteine to phenylalanine, the CDR3 consists of 15 amino acids. The DNA shown is the 45-base CDR3, in frame from base 1.

TCR CDR3 regions were amplified from genomic DNA by multiplex PCR using the deep immunoSEQ assay. Genomic DNA extracted from each cell subset was distributed evenly over all wells of several immunoSEQ 96-well plates, and each plate served as one replicate. Each replicate PCR for sorted subsets received around 210 ng genomic DNA, equal to about 30,000 T cell genomes. The purified libraries were quantified using a Qubit 3.0 fluorometer, sized with a Bioanalyzer 2100, and then quantified again using the KAPA Library Quantification kit. Each immunoSEQ 96-well plate was sequenced on its own single-read 150-cycle Illumina NextSeq 550 flow cell. Regarding the original processing steps: Because the immunoSEQ output included only junctional sequences and no quality scores, the filtering could not be the same as the filtering used for full-length reads. To assign V/J genes and CDR3, sequences were annotated using PyIR, a Python wrapper for IgBLAST v1.9, with IMGT germline references. Any read was removed if the V/J assignment was weak (E-value above 1e-6), the CDR3 was missing, or the read contained stop codons, out-of-frame junctions, or ambiguous translated residues. V3J clonotypes were defined by identical inferred V gene, J gene, and CDR3 amino acid sequence. Percentage overlap between repertoires was computed as shared unique clonotypes divided by the size of the smaller repertoire. RTK rarefaction, the Chao1 estimator, and Recon v2.1 estimates of unobserved clonotypes were used to assess repertoire richness. For all TCRbeta clonotypes obtained by the gDNA method from four donors, generation probabilities were computed with OLGA. TCRdb carries this immuneACCESS record with in-frame sequences only. Its versions omit some clonotypes, under half of them owing to an unresolved V gene in the studies checked, with the rest unexplained. V and J calls and clone size come straight from that table; D and trimming were deduced from the DNA. The sample table holds fewer than 800,000 clones, of which about 90% were seen once. The ten largest clones capture about 24% of the sample.

This clone was seen once. The target of this receptor is not known. The sample holds no much larger clone one base away, and base qualities are not on file. Sequenced: naive CD8+ T cells sorted from blood. The sample's cell subset or site label is to be understood as: CD45RA+CCR7+. The rearrangement combines TRBV7-2 with TRBJ2-1, and TRBD2 matches 10 of the central bases. This clonotype was obtained from a man aged 30 to 45 in good health. The CDR3 protein is CASSFASGSHNEQFF. Here is the DNA: TGTGCCAGCAGCTTTGCTAGCGGGAGCCACAATGAGCAGTTCTTC.